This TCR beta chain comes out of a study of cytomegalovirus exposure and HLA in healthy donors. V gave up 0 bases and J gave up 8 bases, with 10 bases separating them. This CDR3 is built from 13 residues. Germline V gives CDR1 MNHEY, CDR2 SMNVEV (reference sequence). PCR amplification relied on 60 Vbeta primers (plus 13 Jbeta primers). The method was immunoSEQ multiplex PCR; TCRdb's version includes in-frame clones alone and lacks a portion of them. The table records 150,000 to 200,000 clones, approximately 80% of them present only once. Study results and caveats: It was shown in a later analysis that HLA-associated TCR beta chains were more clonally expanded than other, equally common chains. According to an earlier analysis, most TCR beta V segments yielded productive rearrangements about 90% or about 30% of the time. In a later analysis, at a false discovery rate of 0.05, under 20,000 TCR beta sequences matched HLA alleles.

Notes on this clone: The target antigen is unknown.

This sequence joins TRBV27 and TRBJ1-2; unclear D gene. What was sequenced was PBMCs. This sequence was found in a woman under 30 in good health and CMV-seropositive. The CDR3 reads CASSLSRGSGYTF. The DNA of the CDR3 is TGTGCCAGCAGTTTATCGAGAGGGTCCGGCTACACCTTC.